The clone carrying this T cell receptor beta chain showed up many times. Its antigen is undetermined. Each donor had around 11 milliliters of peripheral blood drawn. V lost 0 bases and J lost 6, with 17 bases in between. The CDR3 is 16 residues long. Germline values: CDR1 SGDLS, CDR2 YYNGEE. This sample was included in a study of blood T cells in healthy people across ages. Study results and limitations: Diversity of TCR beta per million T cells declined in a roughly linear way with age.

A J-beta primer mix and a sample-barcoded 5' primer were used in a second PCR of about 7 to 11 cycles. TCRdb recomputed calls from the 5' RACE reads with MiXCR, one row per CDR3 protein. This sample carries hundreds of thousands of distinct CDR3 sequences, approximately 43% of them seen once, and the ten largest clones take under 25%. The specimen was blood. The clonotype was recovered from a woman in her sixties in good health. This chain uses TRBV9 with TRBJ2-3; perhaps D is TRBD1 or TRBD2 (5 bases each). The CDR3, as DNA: TGTGCCAGCAGCGTAGAGGGGACGGCATTTTGGGATACGCAGTATTTT. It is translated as CASSVEGTAFWDTQYF.